This T cell receptor (beta chain) was captured in a study of breast tumors, draining lymph nodes, adjacent tissues. This clonotype was detected only a few times. A much larger clone is a single base away; this may be a read error. TCRdb passed the multiplex PCR reads through MiXCR, listing each CDR3 protein once. Of approximately 20,000 distinct CDR3 sequences listed, around 46% are singletons. The V gene's germline CDR1 is SQVTM and CDR2 ANQGSEA. The CDR3 covers 12 residues. The rearrangement joins TRBV29-1 to TRBJ1-4, with a possible D match to TRBD1 (5 bases). The clonotype comes from a female donor with breast cancer. Some clones in this sample may be carry-over from other donors' samples. Sequencing was done on a sample of breast tumor tissue. CDR3 loop: CGVDGANEKLFF. The DNA for the CDR3 is TGCGGCGTTGACGGGGCCAATGAAAAACTGTTTTTT.